Each of the 4 T cell receptor beta chains below was sequenced from the same sample in a study of T cell responses to AZD1222 COVID-19 vaccine. The table came from immunoSEQ multiplex PCR; TCRdb's copy has only in-frame clones and leaves some out. The sample lists some 80,000 clones; roughly 88% were seen once. Sample: peripheral blood, taken on day 0 of MenACWY control vaccination. These receptors were taken from an adult in good health.

The V gene is TRBV5-4, the J gene TRBJ2-6, with D uncertain. This CDR3 region has 18 residues. CDR1 is SGHNT, CDR2 YYREEE, per germline (reference sequence). Trimming took 1 base from V and 0 from J, leaving 14 bases between them. The CDR3 here is CASSLPESYSSGANVLTF. CDR3 in DNA: TGTGCCAGCAGCTTGCCAGAGAGTTATTCCTCTGGGGCCAACGTCCTGACTTTC. Combining the CDR3 with reference TRBV5-4 and TRBJ2-6 gives the whole variable domain ETGVTQSPTHLIKTRGQQVTLRCSSQSGHNTVSWYQQALGQGPQFIFQYYREEENGRGNFPPRFSGLQFPNYSSELNVNALELDDSALYLCASSLPESYSSGANVLTFGAGSRLTVL.

The chain links TRBV30 to TRBJ1-6; D unclear. V lost 4 bases and J 4 bases, leaving 11 bases between the germline ends. Germline CDR1 reads GTSNPN; CDR2 reads SVGIG (reference sequence). The CDR3 consists of 14 residues. CDR3 coding DNA: TGTGCCTGGACGTCGGGAGTTTATAATTCACCCCTCCACTTT. Protein product: CAWTSGVYNSPLHF.

This clone was seen only once. The V gene is TRBV6-7, the J gene TRBJ1-2; TRBD1 matches 7 bases. TRBV6-7 is reported as an ORF; its role is uncertain. The CDR3 is 19 residues long. The ends lost 0 bases at V and 2 bases at J; junction bases unmatched: 15. The CDR3 reads CASSYSIFGGGQENYGYTF. In DNA form, the CDR3 reads TGTGCCAGCAGTTACTCGATTTTCGGGGGTGGACAGGAGAACTATGGCTACACCTTC.

The chain uses TRBV7-2 and TRBJ2-3, with TRBD2 identical over 7 bases. Germline V lookup: CDR1 SGHTA, CDR2 FQGNSA. CDR3 length: 17 amino acids. With 2 bases clipped from V and 3 bases from J, the junction kept 11 bases outside the gene matches. CDR3 DNA: TGTGCCAGCAGCTTAACCTTGCGGGGACTAAGGACAGATACGCAGTATTTT. Its protein product is CASSLTLRGLRTDTQYF.